This T cell receptor beta chain was recorded in a study of blood T cell repertoires in COVID-19. The wider study: The United States, Italy and Spain supplied acute and convalescent COVID-19 samples. Sources were T cells, B-cell-depleted T cells, or PBMCs; the material itself was cDNA or gDNA.

Seattle patients were enrolled during active infection and followed longitudinally. In the original workflow: Reference gene primer amplification gave estimated nucleated cell counts. Profiling relied on immunoSEQ multiplex PCR, and the TCRdb table lists in-frame clones only, not all of them. Clone size and V and J calls were adopted from that table, with D and trimming inferred from the DNA. Seen here are about 180,000 clones, 80% to 85% observed once, and the top ten hold approximately 12%. The CDR3 totals 12 residues. Germline V gene sequence: CDR1 SNHLY, CDR2 FYNNEI. The V gene end was trimmed by 8 bases and the J gene end by 4 bases; junction bases not matched to a gene: 3.

Sample: peripheral blood. The chain links TRBV2 to TRBJ2-5, with 8 nucleotides matching TRBD1. The TCR comes from an elderly woman with COVID-19, enrolled during active disease. The CDR3 loop is CASQGAGETQYF. CDR3 coding DNA: TGTGCCAGCCAGGGGGCGGGAGAGACCCAGTACTTC.